The clone carrying this T cell receptor beta chain was recorded a few times. Antigen unknown. This entry comes from a study of T-cell memory formation after mild COVID-19. In the study overall: Clusters were largely donor specific.

5'RACE primed from the constant segment yielded TCR alpha and TCR beta cDNA libraries bearing sample barcodes and UMIs. Each CDR3 protein gets one entry after TCRdb re-called the 5' RACE reads with MiXCR. This sample has hundreds of thousands of distinct CDR3 sequences; roughly an eighth occur once, and the top ten carry 20% to 25%. CDR3 size: 13 residues. Trimming shortened V by 8 bases and J by 5 bases, and 15 bases separated the two germline ends. CDR1 is ENHRY, CDR2 SYGVKD, per germline. Notes on the study in general: Contracting clones from day 15 to 85 had balanced CD4/CD8; later expanders favoured CD4+. There was no confirmation that second-wave clones peaking on day 37 were SARS-CoV-2 specific.

The sample taken for sequencing was PBMCs or a T cell subset sorted from them (not recorded which). The chain joins TRBV10-3 to TRBJ1-1, with D maybe TRBD1 (5 bases). This TCR came from a man younger than 35 who had mild COVID-19 (a few samples of this study predate the infection). Cell type and time point are not known. The CDR3 DNA reads TGTGCCATCTCTCGGGCCCGGGGGACTGAAGCTTTCTTT. Protein: CAISRARGTEAFF.